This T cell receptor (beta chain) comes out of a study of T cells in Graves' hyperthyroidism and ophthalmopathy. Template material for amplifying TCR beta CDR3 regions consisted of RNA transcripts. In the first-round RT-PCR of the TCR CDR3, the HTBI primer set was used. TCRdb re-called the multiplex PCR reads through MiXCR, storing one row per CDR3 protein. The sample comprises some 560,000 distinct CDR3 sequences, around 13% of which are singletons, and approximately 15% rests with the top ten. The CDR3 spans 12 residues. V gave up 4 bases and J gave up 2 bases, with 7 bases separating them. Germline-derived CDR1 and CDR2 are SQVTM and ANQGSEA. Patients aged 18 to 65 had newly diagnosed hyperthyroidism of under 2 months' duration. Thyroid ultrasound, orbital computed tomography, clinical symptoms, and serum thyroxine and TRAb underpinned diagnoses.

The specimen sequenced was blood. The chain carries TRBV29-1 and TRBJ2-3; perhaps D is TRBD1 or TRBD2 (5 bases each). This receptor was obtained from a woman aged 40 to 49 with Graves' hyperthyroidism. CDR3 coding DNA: TGCAGCGTTGGGGGGTTCACAGATACGCAGTATTTT. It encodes CSVGGFTDTQYF.